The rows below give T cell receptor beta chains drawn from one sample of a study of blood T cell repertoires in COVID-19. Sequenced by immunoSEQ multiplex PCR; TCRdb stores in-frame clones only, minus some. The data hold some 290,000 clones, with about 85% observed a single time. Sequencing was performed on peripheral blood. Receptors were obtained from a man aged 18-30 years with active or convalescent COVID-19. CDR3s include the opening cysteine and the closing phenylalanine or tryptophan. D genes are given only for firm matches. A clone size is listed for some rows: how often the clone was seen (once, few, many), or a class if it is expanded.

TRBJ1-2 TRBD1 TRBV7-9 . CASSLAGQGYGYTF TGTGCCAGCAGCTTAGCGGGACAGGGTTATGGCTACACCTTC
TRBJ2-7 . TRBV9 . CASSVAGASSYEQYF TGTGCCAGCAGCGTAGCGGGAGCTTCCTCCTACGAGCAGTACTTC
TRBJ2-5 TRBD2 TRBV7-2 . CASSPGLAEETQYF TGTGCCAGCAGCCCCGGACTAGCGGAAGAGACCCAGTACTTC
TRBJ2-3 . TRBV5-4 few CASSLVVADTQYF TGTGCCAGCAGCTTAGTAGTGGCAGATACGCAGTATTTT
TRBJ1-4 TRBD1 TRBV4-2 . CASSQNPAGQDNEKLFF TGTGCCAGCAGCCAAAATCCAGCGGGACAGGATAATGAAAAACTGTTTTTT
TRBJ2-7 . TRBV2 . CASSMRNTRLEQYF TGTGCCAGCAGTATGAGAAATACGAGGCTCGAGCAGTACTTC
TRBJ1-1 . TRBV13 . CASSLAPGTEAFF TGTGCCAGCAGCTTAGCGCCGGGCACTGAAGCTTTCTTT
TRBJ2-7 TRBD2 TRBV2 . CASSAAGGFNEQYF TGTGCCAGCAGTGCAGCGGGAGGGTTCAACGAGCAGTACTTC
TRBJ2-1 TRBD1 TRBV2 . CASSLTGGNEQFF TGTGCCAGCAGTTTGACAGGGGGAAATGAGCAGTTCTTC
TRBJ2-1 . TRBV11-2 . CASSSITGVVYNEQFF TGTGCCAGCAGCTCTATCACCGGGGTGGTTTACAATGAGCAGTTCTTC
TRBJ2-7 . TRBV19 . CASSRGTGTSYEQYF TGTGCCAGTAGTAGGGGAACAGGGACCTCCTACGAGCAGTACTTC
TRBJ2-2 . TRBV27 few CASSLYPPSGFSTGELFF TGTGCCAGCAGTTTATATCCCCCCAGCGGGTTCTCCACCGGGGAGCTGTTTTTT
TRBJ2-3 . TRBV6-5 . CASTSFTDTQYF TGTGCCAGCACCAGTTTCACAGATACGCAGTATTTT
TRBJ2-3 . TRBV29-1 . CSAEGQGLDTQYF TGCAGCGCCGAAGGCCAGGGATTAGATACGCAGTATTTT
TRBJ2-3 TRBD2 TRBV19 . CASRTSGTSSRNTQYF TGTGCCAGCCGGACTAGCGGGACGTCCTCCCGGAATACGCAGTATTTT
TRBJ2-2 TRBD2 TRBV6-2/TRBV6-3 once CASSFQPGLAGVTGELFF TGTGCCAGCAGTTTCCAACCAGGACTAGCGGGAGTCACCGGGGAGCTGTTTTTT
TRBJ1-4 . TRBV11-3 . CASSSGLWATNEKLFF TGTGCCAGCAGCTCCGGACTGTGGGCTACTAATGAAAAACTGTTTTTT
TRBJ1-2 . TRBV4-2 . CASSQDVPGGYTF TGTGCCAGCAGCCAAGATGTCCCCGGGGGCTACACCTTC
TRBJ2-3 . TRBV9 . CASSARAERADTQYF TGTGCCAGCAGCGCCCGGGCCGAGAGGGCAGATACGCAGTATTTT
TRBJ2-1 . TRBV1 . CTSRSHLGAPHNEQFF TGCACCAGCAGATCCCACTTGGGGGCGCCCCACAATGAGCAGTTCTTC
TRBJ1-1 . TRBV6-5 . CASTKGVGARAFF TGTGCCAGCACCAAGGGGGTCGGGGCGCGGGCTTTCTTT
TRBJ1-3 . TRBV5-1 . CASSLPGNVNTIYF TGCGCCAGCAGCTTGCCGGGGAATGTAAACACCATATATTTT
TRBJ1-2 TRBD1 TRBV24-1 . CATSDPQGEQGNGYTF TGTGCCACCAGTGATCCCCAGGGGGAGCAGGGAAATGGCTACACCTTC
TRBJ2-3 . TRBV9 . CASSVGGVSTDTQYF TGTGCCAGCAGCGTAGGGGGGGTTAGCACAGATACGCAGTATTTT
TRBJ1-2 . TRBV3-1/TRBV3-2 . CASSPDRSSGYTF TGTGCCAGCAGTCCGGACAGATCGTCGGGCTACACCTTC
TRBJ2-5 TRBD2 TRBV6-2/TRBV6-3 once CASSESRLAGGRETQYF TGTGCCAGCAGCGAAAGTCGACTAGCGGGGGGCCGGGAGACCCAGTACTTC
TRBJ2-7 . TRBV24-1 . CATSGGHEQYF TGTGCCACCAGCGGGGGTCACGAGCAGTACTTC
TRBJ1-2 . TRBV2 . CASSEGARNTF TGTGCCAGCAGTGAGGGGGCCCGGAACACCTTC
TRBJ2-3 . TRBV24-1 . CATSRRASSTDTQYF TGTGCCACCAGTCGCAGGGCGTCTAGCACAGATACGCAGTATTTT
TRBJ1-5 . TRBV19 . CASSIAGSNQPQHF TGTGCCAGTAGTATTGCGGGTAGCAATCAGCCCCAGCATTTT
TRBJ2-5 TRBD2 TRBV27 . CASSSPSGGQETQYF TGTGCCAGCAGTTCCCCTAGCGGGGGTCAAGAGACCCAGTACTTC
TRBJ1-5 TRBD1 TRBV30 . CAWRGQGAGQPQHF TGTGCCTGGAGGGGACAGGGGGCCGGTCAGCCCCAGCATTTT
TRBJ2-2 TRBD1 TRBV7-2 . CASSLGGQGQITGELFF TGTGCCAGCAGCTTAGGGGGACAGGGGCAAATTACCGGGGAGCTGTTTTTT
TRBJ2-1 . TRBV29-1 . CSVGESGNEQFF TGCAGCGTTGGTGAGTCGGGCAATGAGCAGTTCTTC
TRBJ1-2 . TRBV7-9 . CASSLPGQSYGYTF TGTGCCAGCAGCTTACCTGGCCAATCCTATGGCTACACCTTC
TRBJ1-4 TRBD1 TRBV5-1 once CASKTTAGTGNEKLFF TGCGCCAGCAAGACCACCGCGGGGACAGGAAATGAAAAACTGTTTTTT
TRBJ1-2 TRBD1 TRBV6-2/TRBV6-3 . CASSLDRAEGGYTF TGTGCCAGCAGCCTCGACAGGGCCGAGGGCGGCTACACCTTC
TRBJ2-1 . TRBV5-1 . CASGRENNEQFF TGCGCCAGCGGGAGAGAGAACAATGAGCAGTTCTTC
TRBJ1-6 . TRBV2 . CASKGNSPLHF TGTGCCAGCAAGGGGAATTCACCCCTCCACTTT
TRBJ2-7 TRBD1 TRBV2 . CASGTGRAALYEQYF TGTGCCAGCGGGACAGGACGGGCAGCACTCTACGAGCAGTACTTC
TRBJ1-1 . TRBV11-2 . CASSPYRPSDTEAFF TGTGCCAGCAGCCCTTATCGGCCCAGCGACACTGAAGCTTTCTTT
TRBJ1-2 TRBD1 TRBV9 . CASSVQGGAHGYTF TGTGCCAGCAGCGTACAGGGGGGAGCCCATGGCTACACCTTC